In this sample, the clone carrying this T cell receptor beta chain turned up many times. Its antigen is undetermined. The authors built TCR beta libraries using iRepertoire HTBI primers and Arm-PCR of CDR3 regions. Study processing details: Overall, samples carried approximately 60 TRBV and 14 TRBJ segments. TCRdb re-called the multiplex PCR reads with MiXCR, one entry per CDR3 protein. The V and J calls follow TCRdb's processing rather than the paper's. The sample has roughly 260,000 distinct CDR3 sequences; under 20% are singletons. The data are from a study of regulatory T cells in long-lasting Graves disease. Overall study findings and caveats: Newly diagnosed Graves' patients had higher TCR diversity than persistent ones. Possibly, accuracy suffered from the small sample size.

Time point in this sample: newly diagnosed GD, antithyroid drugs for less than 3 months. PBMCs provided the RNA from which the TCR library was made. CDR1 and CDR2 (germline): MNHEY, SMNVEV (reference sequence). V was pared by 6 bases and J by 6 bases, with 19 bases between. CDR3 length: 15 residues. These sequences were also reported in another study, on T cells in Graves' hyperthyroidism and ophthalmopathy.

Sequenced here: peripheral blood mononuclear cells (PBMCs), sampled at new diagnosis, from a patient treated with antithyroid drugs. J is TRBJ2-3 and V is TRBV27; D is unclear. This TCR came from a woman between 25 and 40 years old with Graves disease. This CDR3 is CASSLKATSADTQYF. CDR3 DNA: TGTGCCAGCAGCCTAAAGGCTACAAGCGCTGATACGCAGTATTTT.